This T cell receptor beta chain came from a study of TIL therapy for anti-PD-1-resistant metastatic lung cancer. Specified time point: pre-treatment sample, taken before nivolumab and TIL therapy. Germline lookup yields CDR1 SGHVS and CDR2 FNYEAQ. The CDR3 sequence is 15 residues long. The V end was cut by 10 bases, the J end by 4 bases, with 19 bases between. This was the immunoSEQ v3 assay. Clones were sequenced by immunoSEQ multiplex PCR, and TCRdb holds only the in-frame ones, with some missing. The table includes 55,000 to 60,000 clones, more than 60% detected once. The genes are TRBV7-6 and TRBJ2-2; D remains unclear. Sequencing was performed on blood, taken at baseline. This TCR was sampled from a person aged 30 to 80 with non-small cell lung cancer. CDR3 DNA: TGTGCCATCCGCATCTCGAAAGGAAGCACCGGGGAGCTGTTTTTT. Its translation is CAIRISKGSTGELFF. The full variable domain, rest sourced from reference TRBV7-6 and TRBJ2-2, is GAGVSQSPRYKVTKRGQDVALRCDPISGHVSLYWYRQALGQGPEFLTYFNYEAQQDKSGLPNDRFSAERPEGSISTLTIQRTEQRDSAMYRCAIRISKGSTGELFFGEGSRLTVL.